The 3 T cell receptor beta chains reported below all come from one sample, sequenced in a study of blood T cell repertoires in COVID-19. Some clones are missing from TCRdb's copy, which holds only in-frame ones; the method was immunoSEQ multiplex PCR. The sample holds approximately 260,000 clones, 90% seen once. Sequenced input: peripheral blood. The receptors stem from a woman aged 40 to 50 with acute or convalescent COVID-19.

The rearrangement uses TRBV5-1 and TRBJ1-6; no reliable D call. Germline-derived CDR1 and CDR2 are SGHRS and YFSETQ. Trimming took 0 bases from V and 10 from J, leaving 11 bases between them. The length of the CDR3 is 14 residues. The CDR3 bases are TGCGCCAGCAGCTTGGCAACTGAGCAATCACCCCTCCACTTT. Its translation: CASSLATEQSPLHF.

The V call is TRBV19, the J call TRBJ1-2; D unclear. The CDR3 covers 16 residues. V dropped 2 bases and J dropped 4 bases, with 17 bases sitting between them. Germline values: CDR1 LNHDA, CDR2 SQIVND (reference sequence). In DNA form, the CDR3 reads TGTGCCAGTAGTATAATGCAGTTCAACCTGATCTATGGCTACACCTTC. This codes for CASSIMQFNLIYGYTF.

V is TRBV3-1 (or the pseudogene TRBV3-2) and J is TRBJ2-3; 8 nucleotides align to TRBD2. J was trimmed by 0 bases and V by 4 bases; bases with no gene match: 3. The CDR3 spans 15 residues. Germline assignment: CDR1 LGHDT and CDR2 YNNKEL (reference sequence). CDR3 region: CASSPGLVSTDTQYF. CDR3 in DNA: TGTGCCAGCAGCCCGGGACTAGTTAGCACAGATACGCAGTATTTT.